The clone carrying this TCR beta chain was detected ten times or more. The read finishes 3 residues shy of the CDR3 end, and the germline J gene is used to complete it. This sample is drawn from a study of T cell clonality in common variable immunodeficiency. Some clones are missing from TCRdb's copy, which holds only in-frame ones; the method was immunoSEQ multiplex PCR. This sample has about 81,000 clones and no singletons, with about 0.8% in the ten largest. This CDR3 comprises 17 residues. The V and J ends lost 6 bases and 0 bases respectively, with 15 bases between them. The germline gives CDR1 LNHDA, CDR2 SQIVND (reference sequence).

Sequenced: peripheral blood mononuclear cells. The chain combines TRBV19 with TRBJ2-6; D gene uncertain. The clonotype comes from a person aged 18-69 years in good health. CDR3 loop: CASSPLSPRSGANVLTF. The sequenced CDR3 bases are TGTGCCAGTAGCCCCTTAAGCCCCCGCTCTGGGGCCAACGTC.